The TCR beta chain described here comes from a study of blood T cells in healthy people across ages. Study summary: Per two T cells, about one barcoded beta molecule was captured through template switching.

This clonotype was recorded a few times. A second PCR of 7 to 11 cycles used a sample-barcoded 5' primer and a J-beta primer mix. The authors tagged each cDNA molecule using a template-switch adaptor with 12 random nucleotides. TCRdb called the 5' RACE reads again in MiXCR, with one record for every CDR3 protein. The table records hundreds of thousands of distinct CDR3 sequences, about 42% of them present only once. CDR3 length: 12 residues. The J segment lost 7 bases and the V segment lost 5 bases, leaving 5 bases of the junction unmatched. The germline V gene has CDR1 LGHDT and CDR2 YNNKEL (reference sequence). Isolated PBMCs totaled at least 6.5 million in each sample. With each sample, at least 5 micrograms of total RNA were extracted.

This clonotype was obtained from an elderly man in good health. What was sequenced was blood. J is TRBJ2-7 and V is TRBV3-1; 7 nucleotides match TRBD1. Here the CDR3 DNA reads TGTGCCAGCAGCACGGACAGGTGGGAGCAGTACTTC. Its protein product is CASSTDRWEQYF.